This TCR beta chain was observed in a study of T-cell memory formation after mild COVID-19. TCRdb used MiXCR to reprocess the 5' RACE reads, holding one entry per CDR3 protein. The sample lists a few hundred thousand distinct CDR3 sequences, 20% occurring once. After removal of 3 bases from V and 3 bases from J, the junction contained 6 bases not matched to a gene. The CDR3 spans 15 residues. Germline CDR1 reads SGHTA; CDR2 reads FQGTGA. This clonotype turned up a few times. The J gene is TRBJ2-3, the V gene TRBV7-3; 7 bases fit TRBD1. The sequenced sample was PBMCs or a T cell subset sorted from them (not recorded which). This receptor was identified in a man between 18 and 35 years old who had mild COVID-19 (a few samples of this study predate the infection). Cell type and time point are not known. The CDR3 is CASSFWGQRTDTQYF. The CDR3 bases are TGTGCCAGCAGCTTTTGGGGACAGAGGACAGATACGCAGTATTTT.